The 20 T cell receptor beta chains in this list originate from one sample, sequenced in a study of regulatory T cells in long-lasting Graves disease (dated by TCRdb to the early 2020s). Library preparation was by multiplex PCR. The run used an Illumina HiSeq 4000. TCR beta libraries were built with iRepertoire HTBI primers and Arm-PCR amplification of CDR3 regions. TCRdb cleaned the public reads at Q25 with fastp, built clones with MiXCR and kept in-frame beta chains. Under each unique CDR3 protein, matching rows form one entry showing the most common genes and DNA. The sample table lists about 540,000 distinct CDR3 sequences, approximately 15% of them with a count of one. The top ten clones comprise roughly 10% of the sample. Explained via the paper, the time point label denotes: newly diagnosed GD, antithyroid drugs for less than 3 months. For both TCR sequencing and RNA sequencing, RNA was extracted from PBMCs using TRIzol.

This sample also appeared in a second study, on T cells in Graves' hyperthyroidism and ophthalmopathy.

The specimen was peripheral blood mononuclear cells (PBMCs), collected at new diagnosis, from a patient treated with antithyroid drugs. These receptors originate from a man aged 25 to 40 with Graves disease. Donor details come from another sample of the same person, matched by shared clones.

This chain links TRBV19 with TRBJ1-5, with D tentatively TRBD1 (5 bases). Germline loops: CDR1 LNHDA, CDR2 SQIVND (reference sequence). The CDR3 loop spans 17 amino acids. The V end was cut by 7 bases, the J end by 2 bases, with 21 bases between. The CDR3 DNA follows: TGTGCCAGTACCCTAAGGGGCCGGGGTTGGGGCAATCAGCCCCAGCATTTT. Translating it yields CASTLRGRGWGNQPQHF.

There are a few counts of this clonotype. This chain links TRBV6-5 with TRBJ2-7; possibly TRBD2 for D (5 bases). Germline V gene sequence: CDR1 MNHEY, CDR2 SVGAGI. Between the trimmed V and J ends, which lost 2 bases and 6 bases, there was a span of 17 bases. This CDR3 contains 15 residues. The DNA for the CDR3 is TGTGCCAGCAGTTACAGACTAAGCGGCCGAGGCGAGCAGTACTTC. It codes for CASSYRLSGRGEQYF.

This clonotype was found many times. The rearrangement links TRBV12-5 to TRBJ2-1; D gene ambiguous. Per germline, CDR1 LGHNT and CDR2 FRNRAP. CDR3 length: 18 amino acids. The V end was cut by 1 base, the J end by 2 bases, with 18 bases between. CDR3 sequence reads: CASGLALWVTSAYNEQFF. CDR3 DNA: TGTGCTAGTGGTTTGGCCCTTTGGGTCACAAGCGCCTACAATGAGCAGTTCTTC.

This clonotype was picked up a small number of times. A much larger clone differs by one base, so this may be a read error. The CDR3 region is CSAMTGRETQYF. The CDR3 nucleotides are TGCAGTGCCATGACAGGGCGGGAGACCCAGTACTTC. The chain uses TRBV20-1 and TRBJ2-1, with TRBD1 matching over 7 bases. The last part of the DNA fits TRBJ2-5 better; the J call may be wrong. The CDR3 extends over 12 amino acids. Germline V CDR1 and CDR2: DFQATT, SNEGSKA (reference sequence).

To note about this clonotype: It may be a read error: a sequence one base away is much more abundant. This chain connects TRBV7-8 to TRBJ2-1, with a possible D match to TRBD2 (7 bases). Germline CDR1 is SGHVS and CDR2 is FQNEAQ. This CDR3 region has 15 residues. V was pared by 1 base and J by 7 bases, with 14 bases between. For the CDR3, the DNA is TGTGCCAGCAGCTTAGGGTTAAGGGGGGGAAATGAGCAGTTCTTC. This translates into CASSLGLRGGNEQFF.

This clonotype was found many times. The V and J genes are TRBV27 and TRBJ2-3; TRBD2 might be the D (6 bases). From germline, CDR1 is MNHEY and CDR2 SMNVEV (reference sequence). Trimming removed 3 bases from V and 1 base from J, with 14 bases in between. This CDR3 contains 16 residues. CDR3 region: CASSFQGGWGTDTQYF. The CDR3 nucleotides read TGTGCCAGCAGTTTTCAGGGAGGTTGGGGCACAGATACGCAGTATTTT.

This clonotype came up many times. The chain is built from TRBV11-2 and TRBJ2-7; perhaps TRBD1 as D (7 bases). The V end was cut by 5 bases, the J end by 7 bases, with 18 bases between. The CDR3 covers 14 residues. CDR1 is SGHAT and CDR2 is FQNNGV in the germline V gene. The CDR3 sequence: CASSDRTGRGEQYF. The DNA for the CDR3 is TGTGCCAGCAGCGACAGGACAGGTCGGGGGGAGCAGTACTTC.

This chain uses TRBV19 with TRBJ2-2; 11 bases fit TRBD2. Germline loops: CDR1 LNHDA, CDR2 SQIVND (reference sequence). With V trimmed by 4 bases and J by 7 bases, 8 bases remained unmatched. The CDR3 totals 16 residues. In nucleotides, the CDR3 is TGTGCCAGTAGTACCCGACTAGCGGGAAGAATCGGGGAGCTGTTTTTT. This encodes CASSTRLAGRIGELFF.

The gene calls are TRBV20-1 and TRBJ1-2; a weak D match, TRBD1 (5 bases). The CDR3 covers 13 residues. Germline V lookup: CDR1 DFQATT, CDR2 SNEGSKA (reference sequence). V lost 3 bases to trimming and J lost 8 bases, with 16 bases between them. The chain's CDR3 is CSASAGIIWGYTF. The CDR3 DNA sequence: TGCAGTGCTAGTGCAGGGATCATATGGGGCTACACCTTC.

This clonotype was recorded many times. The chain combines TRBV2 with TRBJ1-5; D is undetermined. The CDR3 is 14 amino acids. Germline V gives CDR1 SNHLY, CDR2 FYNNEI. Trimming removed 1 base from V and 5 bases from J, with 9 bases in between. CDR3 amino acids: CASSEGQVDQPQHF. In DNA, the CDR3 is TGTGCCAGCAGTGAAGGGCAGGTAGATCAGCCCCAGCATTTT.

In this sample, this clonotype turned up many times. The rearrangement links TRBV6-2 or TRBV6-3 to TRBJ2-7; 8 nucleotides match TRBD2. The germline V gene has CDR1 MNHEY and CDR2 SVGEGT. The V gene end was trimmed by 2 bases and the J gene end by 4 bases; junction bases not matched to a gene: 4. The CDR3 is 14 amino acids. CDR3 sequence (DNA): TGTGCCAGCAGTTACGGACTAGCAAAGTACGAGCAGTACTTC. This encodes CASSYGLAKYEQYF.

This clonotype was picked up a small number of times. The chain employs TRBV9 and TRBJ1-3; D call uncertain. Germline V gives CDR1 SGDLS, CDR2 YYNGEE. The length of the CDR3 is 14 residues. V was shortened by 5 bases and J by 0 bases, with 9 bases between the two germline ends. The CDR3 DNA sequence: TGTGCCAGCAGTGAAGCAGCCTCTGGAAACACCATATATTTT. Translated, it gives CASSEAASGNTIYF.

This clonotype was counted at least ten times. The rearrangement uses TRBV12-3 or TRBV12-4 and TRBJ2-5; a weak D match, TRBD2 (7 bases). The V end lost 7 bases, the J end lost 4 bases, and 16 bases lay between the germline ends. The length of the CDR3 is 14 residues. The DNA of the CDR3 is TGTGCCAGCACCCTGGGGGCGGGAGTAGAGACCCAGTACTTC. Protein sequence: CASTLGAGVETQYF.

This clonotype was counted a few times. CDR3 DNA sequence: TGTGCCAGCAGCTTTGCACCGAACACTGAAGCTTTCTTT. Protein sequence: CASSFAPNTEAFF. The rearrangement joins TRBV7-9 to TRBJ1-1; D is unresolved. The CDR3 loop spans 13 amino acids. CDR1 is SEHNR and CDR2 is FQNEAQ in the germline V gene (reference sequence). V lost 3 bases, J lost 1 base, and 6 bases lay in between.

This chain joins TRBV11-2 and TRBJ1-3; D may be TRBD1 (5 bases). The V end was cut by 5 bases, the J end by 2 bases, with 19 bases between. CDR3 length equals 17 residues. CDR1 is SGHAT, CDR2 FQNNGV, per germline. DNA of the CDR3: TGTGCCAGCAGCCGTATCACGGGACGGGGACCTGGAAACACCATATATTTT. Protein sequence: CASSRITGRGPGNTIYF.

This clonotype was seen ten or more times. This rearrangement joins TRBV28 to TRBJ1-1; TRBD1 matches 8 bases. The CDR3 contains 15 residues. CDR1 and CDR2 (germline): MDHEN, SYDVKM. With 4 bases clipped from V and 1 base from J, the junction kept 5 bases outside the gene matches. CDR3 DNA sequence: TGTGCCAGCAGTTATCCGGACAGGGCGAACACTGAAGCTTTCTTT. It specifies CASSYPDRANTEAFF. Full variable domain (rest looked up from reference TRBV28 and TRBJ1-1): DVKVTQSSRYLVKRTGEKVFLECVQDMDHENMFWYRQDPGLGLRLIYFSYDVKMKEKGDIPEGYSVSREKKERFSLILESASTNQTSMYLCASSYPDRANTEAFFGQGTRLTVV.

This clonotype was counted at least ten times. This chain links TRBV12-5 with TRBJ2-3; the D gene is possibly TRBD2 (5 bases). Trimming shortened V by 1 base and J by 0 bases, and 11 bases separated the two germline ends. The CDR3 has 16 amino acids. The germline gives CDR1 LGHNT, CDR2 FRNRAP. CDR3 DNA sequence: TGTGCTAGTGGTTTGGGTCCGGGGTCTAGCACAGATACGCAGTATTTT. It yields the protein CASGLGPGSSTDTQYF.

Ten or more counts support this clonotype. The gene calls are TRBV11-2 and TRBJ1-1; TRBD1 agrees at 9 bases. This CDR3 is 20 amino acids long. The V gene end was trimmed by 5 bases and the J gene end by 0 bases; junction bases not matched to a gene: 19. Germline V CDR1 and CDR2: SGHAT, FQNNGV. The CDR3 loop is CASSPTGGGPKRPLNTEAFF. The CDR3 bases are TGTGCCAGCAGCCCAACAGGGGGCGGACCAAAAAGGCCCCTGAACACTGAAGCTTTCTTT.

This clonotype was counted at least ten times. This chain connects TRBV28 to TRBJ1-6; a weak D match, TRBD1 (5 bases). The CDR3 has 17 amino acids. Germline V gene data show CDR1 as MDHEN and CDR2 as SYDVKM. Trimming removed 3 bases at V and 6 bases at J, with 18 bases between. CDR3 loop: CASSFPDKWKGNSPLHF. The CDR3 bases are TGTGCCAGCAGTTTCCCGGACAAGTGGAAGGGTAATTCACCCCTCCACTTT. The full variable domain, its missing parts supplied by reference TRBV28 and TRBJ1-6, is DVKVTQSSRYLVKRTGEKVFLECVQDMDHENMFWYRQDPGLGLRLIYFSYDVKMKEKGDIPEGYSVSREKKERFSLILESASTNQTSMYLCASSFPDKWKGNSPLHFGNGTRLTVT.

This clonotype was counted many times. This sequence joins TRBV5-4 and TRBJ2-3, with D unclear. Trimming left V 5 bases short and J 0 bases short, with 16 bases between. The CDR3 totals 16 residues. Looked up from germline, CDR1 is SGHNT and CDR2 is YYREEE (reference sequence). CDR3 in amino acids: CASSSVISTSTDTQYF. In DNA, the CDR3 is TGTGCCAGCAGTTCCGTAATTTCGACTAGCACAGATACGCAGTATTTT.